The present TCR beta chain was sequenced within a study of blood T cell repertoires in COVID-19. Overall study context: The United States, Italy and Spain supplied acute and convalescent COVID-19 samples. T cells, B-cell-depleted T cells, or PBMCs provided the cDNA or gDNA that served as material.

Authors' methods: From reference gene primer amplification, estimates of nucleated cell counts were derived. Some clones are missing from TCRdb's copy, which holds only in-frame ones; the method was immunoSEQ multiplex PCR. That table is the source of V, J and clone size, and D and trimming were worked out from the DNA. Of 100,000 to 150,000 clones listed, roughly 84% are singletons. This CDR3 contains 14 residues. Per germline, CDR1 LNHNV and CDR2 YYDKDF (reference sequence). Between the trimmed V and J ends, which lost 0 bases and 10 bases, there was a span of 10 bases. The sequenced sample consisted of peripheral blood. The V gene is TRBV15, the J gene TRBJ1-6; TRBD1 is a possible D gene (6 bases). The TCR sequence derives from a woman at least 80 years old with acute or convalescent COVID-19. CDR3 coding DNA: TGTGCCACCAGCAGAGATCACCAGGGGTCACCCCTCCACTTT. Translated, it gives CATSRDHQGSPLHF. Filled out from reference TRBV15 and TRBJ1-6, the complete variable domain reads DAMVIQNPRYQVTQFGKPVTLSCSQTLNHNVMYWYQQKSSQAPKLLFHYYDKDFNNEADTPDNFQSRRPNTSFCFLDIRSPGLGDTAMYLCATSRDHQGSPLHFGNGTRLTVT.